What follows are 2 T cell receptor beta chains derived from one specimen sequenced in a study of T cell responses to AZD1222 COVID-19 vaccine. This table comes from immunoSEQ multiplex PCR, and its TCRdb copy is limited to in-frame clones, with some not included. This table holds more than 95,000 clones, 88% found once. The sequenced sample was peripheral blood, obtained on day 0 of AZD1222 vaccination. The source is an adult in good health.

V gene TRBV28 combines with J gene TRBJ1-1, with D possibly being TRBD1 (6 bases). The germline CDR1 and CDR2 sequences are MDHEN and SYDVKM. The ends were cut back, 5 bases at V and 9 bases at J, with 19 bases in the middle. The length of the CDR3 is 14 residues. For the CDR3, the DNA is TGTGCCAGCAGTGCGAGCCAGGGGATTGGGAAAGCTTTCTTT. This translates into CASSASQGIGKAFF.

The gene calls are TRBV7-2 and TRBJ1-4; D call uncertain. The CDR3 contains 15 residues. Germline lookup yields CDR1 SGHTA and CDR2 FQGNSA. V lost 3 bases and J 4 bases, leaving 12 bases between the germline ends. This CDR3 reads CASSFSTANNEKLFF. The CDR3 coding sequence is TGTGCCAGCAGCTTCTCAACGGCCAATAATGAAAAACTGTTTTTT.